This T cell receptor (beta chain) was retrieved from a study of PD-1 blockade in classical Hodgkin lymphoma. As for the study in general: Patients had nivolumab dosed at 3 mg/kg, delivered intravenously every 2 weeks.

Brentuximab vedotin exposure varied among the patients, all of whom had relapsed after autologous stem cell transplantation. Study findings and constraints: Differences between repertoires have undefined causes, possibly disease activity or prior therapy. Complete responders showed a baseline diversity that resembled the diversity of newly diagnosed patients.

Notes on this clone: Its antigen is not identified.

Here immunoSEQ multiplex PCR was the method, and the copy in TCRdb shows in-frame clones only, minus some. The data show roughly 9,900 clones, with about 93% seen just once and over 12% held by the top ten. The sequencing here drew on peripheral blood mononuclear cells (PBMCs), taken at baseline. This TCR was sampled from a human donor with classical Hodgkin lymphoma.

CDR3 residues: CAIRGPPLDEQYF. The DNA of the CDR3 is TGTGCCATCAGAGGGCCCCCGCTCGACGAGCAGTACTTC. The chain is built from TRBV10-3 and TRBJ2-7; D unresolved. The CDR3 contains 13 residues. Trimming left V 6 bases short and J 5 bases short, with 14 bases between. CDR1 and CDR2 from the germline V gene are ENHRY and SYGVKD.